This paragraph covers one T cell receptor (beta chain) sequence. Its antigen remains unknown. Amplification used 60 Vbeta primers and 13 Jbeta primers. The protocol was immunoSEQ multiplex PCR, while the TCRdb copy is restricted to in-frame clones and leaves out a portion. The sample includes fewer than 90,000 clones, roughly three quarters of them seen just once. CDR1 is MNHEY and CDR2 is SMNVEV in the germline V gene (reference sequence). Trimming took off 3 bases at V and 1 base at J, with 16 bases between the two ends. The CDR3 covers 17 residues. This specimen belongs to a study of cytomegalovirus exposure and HLA in healthy donors. Study background: T cells numbering about 179 million yielded 95 million to 140 million unique TCR beta sequences in an earlier analysis.

Whole-study results and caveats: Analysis performed later found 15,000 or so TCR beta sequences associated with HLA alleles at 0.05 false discovery rate. Later analysis associated a missense DCLRE1C variant with TCR beta V- and J-gene trimming.

The source is a man aged 25-45 years in good health and CMV-seronegative. This chain connects TRBV27 to TRBJ2-1; a possible D gene is TRBD1 (6 bases). The sample taken for sequencing was PBMCs. The CDR3, as DNA: TGTGCCAGCAGTTTTTCGGGTTCCGGGACATCCTACAATGAGCAGTTCTTC. This gives the protein CASSFSGSGTSYNEQFF.